A single sample is the source of the 13 T cell receptor beta chains below, sequenced in a study of T cell changes during pregnancy in multiple sclerosis. Assay used: immunoSEQ multiplex PCR; TCRdb lists only in-frame clones, some missing. Here the sample spans roughly 59,000 clones, about 93% being singletons. Sample: CD4+ T cells from peripheral blood mononuclear cells, taken before pregnancy. The receptors derive from a female donor with multiple sclerosis, enrolled in a pregnancy study.

The chain carries TRBV2 and TRBJ1-4; D gene unclear. Trimming left V 6 bases short and J 8 bases short, with 19 bases between. Germline V gene sequence: CDR1 SNHLY, CDR2 FYNNEI. CDR3 length: 15 residues. CDR3 DNA sequence: TGTGCCAGCAGGCACCCAGGCTACATCAGCGAAAAACTGTTTTTT. Amino acid sequence: CASRHPGYISEKLFF.

The J gene is TRBJ2-3, the V gene TRBV7-9, with TRBD2 matching over 10 bases. After removal of 5 bases from V and 4 bases from J, the junction contained 6 bases not matched to a gene. Germline CDR1 SEHNR, CDR2 FQNEAQ (reference sequence). The CDR3 consists of 15 residues. The DNA of the CDR3 is TGTGCCAGCAGCCAACCTAGCGGGAGTGCAGATACGCAGTATTTT. Its protein is CASSQPSGSADTQYF.

The CDR3, as DNA: TGTGCCAGTAGTATTCTCGTAGATCAGCCCCAGCATTTT. Translated, it gives CASSILVDQPQHF. The gene calls are TRBV19 and TRBJ1-5; no definite D call. CDR3 length equals 13 residues. Germline lookup yields CDR1 LNHDA and CDR2 SQIVND (reference sequence). V was trimmed by 3 bases and J by 5 bases, leaving 8 bases between them.

The chain carries TRBV4-3 and TRBJ2-3; the match to TRBD2 covers 8 bases. Germline CDR1 reads LGHNA; CDR2 reads YSLEER. V trimming: 4 bases; J trimming: 4 bases; junction bases outside the gene matches: 16. The CDR3 contains 18 residues. CDR3 bases: TGCGCCAGCAGCCGAGACCTCGTGATAGCGGGACGGTCAGATACGCAGTATTTT. It specifies CASSRDLVIAGRSDTQYF.

CDR3 coding DNA: TGTGCCAGCAGCAAAGAAAGAACTTACTCCTACGAGCAGTACTTC. This encodes CASSKERTYSYEQYF. The chain links TRBV21-1 to TRBJ2-7; the table's D call, TRBD2, was not checked against the DNA. TRBV21-1 is a pseudogene. The CDR3 consists of 15 residues.

The rearrangement joins TRBV30 to TRBJ2-7; D is perhaps TRBD2 (5 bases). Germline V gives CDR1 GTSNPN, CDR2 SVGIG (reference sequence). Trimming shortened V by 0 bases and J by 2 bases, and 8 bases separated the two germline ends. The CDR3 extends over 13 amino acids. CDR3 DNA sequence: TGTGCCTGGAGTGTGTTGAGGGCCTACGAGCAGTACTTC. Residues: CAWSVLRAYEQYF.

V usage is TRBV10-3 and J usage is TRBJ2-1, with TRBD2 matching 8 bases. This CDR3 is 15 amino acids long. Trimming took 6 bases from V and 3 from J; bases not matched to a gene: 7. Germline loops: CDR1 ENHRY, CDR2 SYGVKD. The CDR3 loop is CAISPGLASYNEQFF. Here the CDR3 DNA reads TGTGCCATCAGCCCCGGACTAGCCAGCTACAATGAGCAGTTCTTC.

This chain uses TRBV7-2 with TRBJ1-5, with a possible D match to TRBD1 (5 bases). The germline CDR1 and CDR2 sequences are SGHTA and FQGNSA. Trimming left V 1 base short and J 6 bases short, with 10 bases between. The CDR3 consists of 14 residues. CDR3 region: CASSLGRGFQPQHF. The CDR3 coding sequence is TGTGCCAGCAGCTTAGGGAGGGGTTTTCAGCCCCAGCATTTT. The complete variable domain, with remaining parts taken from reference TRBV7-2 and TRBJ1-5, reads GAGVSQSPSNKVTEKGKDVELRCDPISGHTALYWYRQSLGQGLEFLIYFQGNSAPDKSGLPSDRFSAERTGGSVSTLTIQRTQQEDSAVYLCASSLGRGFQPQHFGDGTRLSIL.

This sequence joins TRBV5-5 and TRBJ2-7; 7 bases line up with TRBD2. The V gene's germline CDR1 is SGHKS and CDR2 YYEKEE (reference sequence). This CDR3 has 13 amino acids. The J segment lost 3 bases and the V segment lost 4 bases, leaving 4 bases of the junction unmatched. Written as DNA, the CDR3 is TGTGCCAGCAGCGGACTAGGTGACTACGAGCAGTACTTC. Its translation is CASSGLGDYEQYF.

This sequence joins TRBV18 and TRBJ2-4; 8 bases match TRBD1. Germline CDR1 and CDR2: KGHSH and LQKENI. V shed 5 bases, J shed 7 bases, and the junction held 7 bases outside the gene matches. The CDR3 length is 14 residues. CDR3: CASSFKGQGNIQYF. CDR3 sequence (DNA): TGTGCCAGCTCATTTAAAGGACAGGGCAACATTCAGTACTTC.

The rearrangement joins TRBV5-1 to TRBJ1-2; D remains ambiguous. V was shortened by 0 bases and J by 0 bases, with 6 bases between the two germline ends. The CDR3 length is 14 residues. Germline CDR1 and CDR2: SGHRS and YFSETQ. Written as DNA, the CDR3 is TGCGCCAGCAGCTTGGGCAGTTCTAACTATGGCTACACCTTC. It codes for CASSLGSSNYGYTF.

The rearrangement links TRBV11-3 to TRBJ2-1; a possible D gene is TRBD1 (5 bases). Between the trimmed V and J ends, which lost 2 bases and 4 bases, there was a span of 18 bases. This CDR3 comprises 17 residues. Germline V CDR1 and CDR2: SGHNT, YENEEA. CDR3 in DNA: TGTGCCAGCAGCTTAAGTCCGGAAACTGGGGCTTACAATGAGCAGTTCTTC. This gives the protein CASSLSPETGAYNEQFF.

The chain uses TRBV18 and TRBJ2-1; 8 positions agree with TRBD1. With V trimmed by 3 bases and J by 5 bases, 6 bases remained unmatched. This CDR3 has 15 amino acids. Germline V gene sequence: CDR1 KGHSH, CDR2 LQKENI. The CDR3 bases are TGTGCCAGCTCACCGGACAGGGTCACGGACAATGAGCAGTTCTTC. Its protein product is CASSPDRVTDNEQFF.